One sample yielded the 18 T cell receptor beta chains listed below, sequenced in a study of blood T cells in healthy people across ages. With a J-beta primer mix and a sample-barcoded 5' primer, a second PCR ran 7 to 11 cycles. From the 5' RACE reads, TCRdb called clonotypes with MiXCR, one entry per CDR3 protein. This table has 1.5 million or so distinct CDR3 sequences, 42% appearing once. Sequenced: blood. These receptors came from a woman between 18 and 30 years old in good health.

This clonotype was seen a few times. CDR3 bases: TGTGCCAGCAGCTTAGCGATACTCGCCTACGAGCAGTACTTC. This translates into CASSLAILAYEQYF. The genes are TRBV7-2 and TRBJ2-7; D is ambiguous. Trimming stripped 0 bases from V and 2 bases from J, with 8 bases between. The CDR3 is made up of 14 amino acids. Germline V gene lookup returns CDR1 SGHTA and CDR2 FQGNSA. Using reference TRBV7-2 and TRBJ2-7 for the parts outside the CDR3, the full variable domain is GAGVSQSPSNKVTEKGKDVELRCDPISGHTALYWYRQSLGQGLEFLIYFQGNSAPDKSGLPSDRFSAERTGGSVSTLTIQRTQQEDSAVYLCASSLAILAYEQYFGPGTRLTVT.

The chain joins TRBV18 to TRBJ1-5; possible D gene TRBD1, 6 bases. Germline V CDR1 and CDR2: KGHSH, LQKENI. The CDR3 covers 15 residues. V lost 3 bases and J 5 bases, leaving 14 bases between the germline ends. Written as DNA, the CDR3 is TGTGCCAGCTCACCCCCGGGACACGAGTATCAGCCCCAGCATTTT. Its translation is CASSPPGHEYQPQHF.

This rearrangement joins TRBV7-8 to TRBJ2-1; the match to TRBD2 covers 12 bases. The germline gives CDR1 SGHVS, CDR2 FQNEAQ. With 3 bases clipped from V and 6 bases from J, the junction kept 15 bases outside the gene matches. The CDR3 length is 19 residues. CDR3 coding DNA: TGTGCCAGCAGCTTCCGAGGCCCTTCTAGCGGGGGGGCAAGCAATGAGCAGTTCTTC. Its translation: CASSFRGPSSGGASNEQFF.

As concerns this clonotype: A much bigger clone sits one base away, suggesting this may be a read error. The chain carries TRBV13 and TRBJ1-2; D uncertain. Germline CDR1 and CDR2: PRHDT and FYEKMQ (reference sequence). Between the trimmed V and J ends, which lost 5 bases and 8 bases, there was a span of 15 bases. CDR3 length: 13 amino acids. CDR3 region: CASSVGVPGGYTF. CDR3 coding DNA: TGTGCCAGCAGCGTCGGGGTTCCGGGAGGCTACACCTTC.

CDR3 nucleotide sequence: TGCAGTGCCCACCCTAGCGGGCGCTCCTACAATGAGCAGTTCTTC. It encodes CSAHPSGRSYNEQFF. This chain uses TRBV20-1 with TRBJ2-1, with 8 bases lining up with TRBD2. CDR1 DFQATT and CDR2 SNEGSKA come from the germline V gene (reference sequence). V was clipped by 6 bases and J by 0 bases; unmatched bases: 7. This CDR3 is 15 amino acids long.

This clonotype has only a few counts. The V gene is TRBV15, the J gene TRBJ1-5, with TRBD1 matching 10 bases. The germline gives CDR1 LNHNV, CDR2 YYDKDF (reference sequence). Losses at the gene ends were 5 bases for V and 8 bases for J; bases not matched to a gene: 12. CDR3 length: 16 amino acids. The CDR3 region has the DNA TGTGCCACCAGCCCTACTCCGGGACAGGGGTTGGAGCCCCAGCATTTT. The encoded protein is CATSPTPGQGLEPQHF.

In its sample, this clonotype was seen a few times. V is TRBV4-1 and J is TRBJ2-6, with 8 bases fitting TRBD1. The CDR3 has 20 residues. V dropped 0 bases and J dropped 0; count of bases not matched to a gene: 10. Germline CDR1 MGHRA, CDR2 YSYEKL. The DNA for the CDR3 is TGCGCCAGCAGCCAAGATCTCCAGGGGGCTTTCCTCTCTGGGGCCAACGTCCTGACTTTC. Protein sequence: CASSQDLQGAFLSGANVLTF.

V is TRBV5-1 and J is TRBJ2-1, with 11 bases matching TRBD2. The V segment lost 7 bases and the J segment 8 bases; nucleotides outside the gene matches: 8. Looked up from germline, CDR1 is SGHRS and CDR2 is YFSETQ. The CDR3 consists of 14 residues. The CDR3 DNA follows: TGCGCCAGCTTTCTAACTAGCGGGAGTTATGAGCAGTTCTTC. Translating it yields CASFLTSGSYEQFF.

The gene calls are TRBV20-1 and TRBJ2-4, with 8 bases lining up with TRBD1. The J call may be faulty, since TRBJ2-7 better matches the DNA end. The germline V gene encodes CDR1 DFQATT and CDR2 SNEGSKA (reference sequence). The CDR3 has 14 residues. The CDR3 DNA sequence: TGCAGTGCTAGCCCCGGGACAGGCCCCTACGAGCAGTACTTC. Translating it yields CSASPGTGPYEQYF.

Written as DNA, the CDR3 is TGTGCCAGCAGGGGGGGATTGGGCACTGAAGCTTTCTTT. Translating it yields CASRGGLGTEAFF. The chain carries TRBV25-1 and TRBJ1-1, with D possibly being TRBD1 (5 bases). Trimming took 6 bases from V and 4 from J, leaving 12 bases between them. The germline CDR1 and CDR2 sequences are MGHDK and SYGVNS. The CDR3 loop spans 13 amino acids.

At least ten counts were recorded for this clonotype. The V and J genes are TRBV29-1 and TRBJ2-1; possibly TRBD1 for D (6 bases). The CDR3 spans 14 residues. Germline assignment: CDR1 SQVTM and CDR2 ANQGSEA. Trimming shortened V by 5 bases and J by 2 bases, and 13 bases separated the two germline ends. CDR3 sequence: CSVYTGNPYNEQFF. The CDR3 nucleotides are TGCAGCGTTTATACAGGGAACCCCTACAATGAGCAGTTCTTC.

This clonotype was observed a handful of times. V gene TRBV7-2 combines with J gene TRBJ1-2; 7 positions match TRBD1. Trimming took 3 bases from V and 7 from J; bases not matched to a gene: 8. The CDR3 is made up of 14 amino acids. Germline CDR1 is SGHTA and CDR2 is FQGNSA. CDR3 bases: TGTGCCAGCAGCTTCCAAGACAGGGTTCGTGGCTACACCTTC. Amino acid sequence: CASSFQDRVRGYTF.

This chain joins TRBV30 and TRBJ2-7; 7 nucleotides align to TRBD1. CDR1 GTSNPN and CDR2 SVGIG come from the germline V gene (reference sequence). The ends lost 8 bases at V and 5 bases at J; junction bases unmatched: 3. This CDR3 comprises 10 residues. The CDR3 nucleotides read TGTGCCACCGACAGGGACGAGCAGTACTTC. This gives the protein CATDRDEQYF.

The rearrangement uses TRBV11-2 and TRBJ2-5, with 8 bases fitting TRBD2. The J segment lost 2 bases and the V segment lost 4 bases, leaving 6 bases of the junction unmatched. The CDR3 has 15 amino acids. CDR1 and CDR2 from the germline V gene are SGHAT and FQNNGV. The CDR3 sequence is CASSSPLAGQETQYF. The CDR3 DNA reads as TGTGCCAGCAGCTCCCCTTTAGCGGGGCAAGAGACCCAGTACTTC.

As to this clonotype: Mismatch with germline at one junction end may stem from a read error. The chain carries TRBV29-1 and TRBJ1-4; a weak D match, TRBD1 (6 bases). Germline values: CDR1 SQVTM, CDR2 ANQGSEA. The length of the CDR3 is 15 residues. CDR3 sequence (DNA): TGCAGCGTTTTCAGCGCGGACAGACGGAATGAAAGACTGTTTTTT. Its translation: CSVFSADRRNERLFF. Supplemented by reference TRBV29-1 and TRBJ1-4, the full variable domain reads SAVISQKPSRDICQRGTSLTIQCQVDSQVTMMFWYRQQPGQSLTLIATANQGSEATYESGFVIDKFPISRPNLTFSTLTVSNMSPEDSSIYLCSVFSADRRNERLFFGSGTQLSVL.

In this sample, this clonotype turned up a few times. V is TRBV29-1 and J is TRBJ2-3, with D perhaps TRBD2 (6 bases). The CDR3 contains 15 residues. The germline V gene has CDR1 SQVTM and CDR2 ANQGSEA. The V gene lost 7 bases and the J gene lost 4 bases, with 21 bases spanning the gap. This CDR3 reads CSAAPGEEVADTQYF. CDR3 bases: TGCAGCGCCGCCCCGGGGGAAGAAGTGGCAGATACGCAGTATTTT.

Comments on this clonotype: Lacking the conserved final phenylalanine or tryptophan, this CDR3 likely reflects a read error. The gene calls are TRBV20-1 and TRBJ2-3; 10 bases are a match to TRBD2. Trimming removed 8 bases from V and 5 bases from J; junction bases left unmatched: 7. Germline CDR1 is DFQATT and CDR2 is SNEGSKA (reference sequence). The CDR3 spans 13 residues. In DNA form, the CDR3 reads TGCAGTAAAGCGGGGGGGCTGGGAGATACGCAGTATCTT. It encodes CSKAGGLGDTQYL.

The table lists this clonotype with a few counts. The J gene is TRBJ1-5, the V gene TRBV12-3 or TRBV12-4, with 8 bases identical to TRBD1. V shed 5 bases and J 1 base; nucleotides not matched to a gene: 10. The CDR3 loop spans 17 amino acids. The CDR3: CASSLRTGRRSNQPQHF. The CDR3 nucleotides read TGTGCCAGCAGTCTCAGGACAGGGCGTAGGAGCAATCAGCCCCAGCATTTT.